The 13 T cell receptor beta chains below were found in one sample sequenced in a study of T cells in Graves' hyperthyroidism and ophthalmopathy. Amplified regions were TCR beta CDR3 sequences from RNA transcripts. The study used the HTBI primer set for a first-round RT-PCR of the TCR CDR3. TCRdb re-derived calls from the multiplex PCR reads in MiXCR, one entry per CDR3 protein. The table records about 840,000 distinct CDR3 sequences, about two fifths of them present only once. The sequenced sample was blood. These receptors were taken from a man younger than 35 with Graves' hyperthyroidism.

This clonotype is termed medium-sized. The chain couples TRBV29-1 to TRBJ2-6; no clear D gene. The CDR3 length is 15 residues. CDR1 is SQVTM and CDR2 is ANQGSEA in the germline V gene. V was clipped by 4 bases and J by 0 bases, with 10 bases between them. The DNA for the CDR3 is TGCAGCGTTGGCGGCAGGCACTCTGGGGCCAACGTCCTGACTTTC. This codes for CSVGGRHSGANVLTF.

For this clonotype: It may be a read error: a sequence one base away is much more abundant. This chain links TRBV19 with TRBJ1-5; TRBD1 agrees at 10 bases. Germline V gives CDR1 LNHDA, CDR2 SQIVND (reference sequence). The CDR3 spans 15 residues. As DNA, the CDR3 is TGTACCACCCAGACAGGGGGCAGACGTGATCAGCCCCAGCATTTT. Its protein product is CTTQTGGRRDQPQHF. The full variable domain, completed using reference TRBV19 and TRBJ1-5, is DGGITQSPKYLFRKEGQNVTLSCEQNLNHDAMYWYRQDPGQGLRLIYYSQIVNDFQKGDIAEGYSVSREKKESFPLTVTSAQKNPTAFYLCTTQTGGRRDQPQHFGDGTRLSIL.

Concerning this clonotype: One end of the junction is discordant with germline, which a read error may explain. The CDR3 nucleotides read TGCGCCAGCAGCTTGGTCTGGACCCAAGAGACCCAGTACTTC. Translating it yields CASSLVWTQETQYF. This chain uses TRBV5-5 with TRBJ2-5, with D uncertain. This CDR3 region has 14 residues. CDR1 is SGHKS and CDR2 is YYEKEE in the germline V gene (reference sequence).

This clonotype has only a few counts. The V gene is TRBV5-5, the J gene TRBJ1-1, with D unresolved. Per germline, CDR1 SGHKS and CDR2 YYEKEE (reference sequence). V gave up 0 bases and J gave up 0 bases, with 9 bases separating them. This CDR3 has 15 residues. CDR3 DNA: TGTGCCAGCAGCTTGGCGGGCAGCATGAACACTGAAGCTTTCTTT. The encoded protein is CASSLAGSMNTEAFF.

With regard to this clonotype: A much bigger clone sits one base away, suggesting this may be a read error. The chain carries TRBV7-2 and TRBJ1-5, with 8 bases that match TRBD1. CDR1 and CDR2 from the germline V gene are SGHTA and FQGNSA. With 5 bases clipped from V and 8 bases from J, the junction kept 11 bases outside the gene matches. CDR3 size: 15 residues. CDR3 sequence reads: CASSRQGAFGKPQHF. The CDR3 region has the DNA TGTGCCAGCAGCCGGCAGGGGGCATTTGGTAAGCCCCAGCATTTT.

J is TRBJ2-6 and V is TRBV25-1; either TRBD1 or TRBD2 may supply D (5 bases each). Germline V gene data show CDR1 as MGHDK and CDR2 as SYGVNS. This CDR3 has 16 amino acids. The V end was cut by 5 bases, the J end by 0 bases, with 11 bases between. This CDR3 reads CASSQGRPSGANVLTF. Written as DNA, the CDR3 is TGTGCCAGCAGTCAGGGACGCCCCTCTGGGGCCAACGTCCTGACTTTC.

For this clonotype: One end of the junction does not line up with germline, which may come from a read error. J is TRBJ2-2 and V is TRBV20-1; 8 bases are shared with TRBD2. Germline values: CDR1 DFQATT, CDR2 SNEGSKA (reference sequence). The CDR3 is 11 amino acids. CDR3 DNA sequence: TGCAGTGCTAGGGACCCGGGGGGGTCGGTTTTT. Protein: CSARDPGGSVF.

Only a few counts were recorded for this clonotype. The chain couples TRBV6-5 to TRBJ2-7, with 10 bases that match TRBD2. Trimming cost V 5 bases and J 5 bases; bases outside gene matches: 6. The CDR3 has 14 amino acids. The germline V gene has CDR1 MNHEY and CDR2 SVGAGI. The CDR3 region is CASSTTSGMNEQYF. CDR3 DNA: TGTGCCAGCAGTACAACTAGCGGGATGAACGAGCAGTACTTC.

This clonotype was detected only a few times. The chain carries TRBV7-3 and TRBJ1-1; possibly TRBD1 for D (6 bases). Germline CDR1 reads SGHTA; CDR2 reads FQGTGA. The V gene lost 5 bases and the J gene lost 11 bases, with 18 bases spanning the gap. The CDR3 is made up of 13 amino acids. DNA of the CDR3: TGTGCCAGCAGCCCCACGGGGGCCGAGGGTGCTTTCTTT. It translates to CASSPTGAEGAFF.

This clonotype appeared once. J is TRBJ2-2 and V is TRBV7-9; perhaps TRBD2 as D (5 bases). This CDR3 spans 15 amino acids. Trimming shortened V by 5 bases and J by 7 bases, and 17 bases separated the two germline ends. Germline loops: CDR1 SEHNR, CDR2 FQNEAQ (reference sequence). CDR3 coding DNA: TGTGCCAGCAGCAATGCGGTGGGAGCCCACGGGGAGCTGTTTTTT. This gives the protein CASSNAVGAHGELFF.

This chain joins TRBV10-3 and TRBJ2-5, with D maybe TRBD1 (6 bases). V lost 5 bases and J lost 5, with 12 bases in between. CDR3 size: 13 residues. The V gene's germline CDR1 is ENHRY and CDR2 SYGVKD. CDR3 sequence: CAISPGVGETQYF. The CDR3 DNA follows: TGTGCCATCAGTCCAGGGGTAGGGGAGACCCAGTACTTC.

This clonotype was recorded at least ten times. This CDR3 reads CASSLEGVGNQPQHF. CDR3 coding DNA: TGTGCCAGCAGCCTAGAGGGGGTAGGCAATCAGCCCCAGCATTTT. The chain combines TRBV7-8 with TRBJ1-5; D may be TRBD1 (6 bases). This CDR3 contains 15 residues. Germline CDR1 reads SGHVS; CDR2 reads FQNEAQ. Trimming pared 5 bases from V and 2 bases from J, leaving 13 bases between.

The CDR3 is CSYSNLGTVVNQPQHF. CDR3 in DNA: TGCAGTTACTCGAACCTGGGGACAGTCGTCAATCAGCCCCAGCATTTT. The chain employs TRBV20-1 and TRBJ1-5, with 7 bases fitting TRBD1. Germline-derived CDR1 and CDR2 are DFQATT and SNEGSKA (reference sequence). V dropped 8 bases and J dropped 3; count of bases not matched to a gene: 16. This CDR3 is 16 amino acids long.